This T cell receptor beta chain appears in the sequencing data of a study of T cells expressing NK-cell markers. Study as a whole: Researchers got TCR beta repertoires out of sorted CD3+CD56+NKG2C+, CD3+CD56+NKG2C- and CD3+CD56-NKG2C+ T cells.

For each CDR3 protein, TCRdb gives one entry from its re-call of the 5' RACE reads, without DNA. The sample data list roughly 420,000 distinct CDR3 sequences. Notes on the study in general: Several donors showed dominant NKG2C+ clonotypes comprising roughly 1.0-7.0% of their CD8+ T cells.

Per the germline V gene, CDR1 is SGHVS and CDR2 is FQNEAQ. The CDR3 totals 18 residues. On this clonotype itself: Antigen unknown.

The sequencing sample was made of blood T cells: a sorted CD56 or NKG2C T cell subset, CD4+ or CD8+ T cells, or bulk PBMC T cells (not recorded which). The sequence was obtained from a woman between 18 and 70 years old in good health. The gene calls are TRBV7-8 and TRBJ2-1; the D gene TCRdb calls, TRBD1, cannot be checked with no DNA. The CDR3 loop is CASSSTKGGQGARNEQFF.